This TCR beta chain was sequenced during a study of blood T cell repertoires in COVID-19. Sequenced by immunoSEQ multiplex PCR; TCRdb stores in-frame clones only, minus some. Of roughly 27,000 clones listed, approximately 80% are singletons. The germline V and J ends were trimmed by 2 bases and 1 base, with 14 bases remaining between them. Looked up from germline, CDR1 is MNHNS and CDR2 is SASEGT. The CDR3 is 16 amino acids. The clonotype originates from a woman aged 70-85 years with acute or convalescent COVID-19. Sequences were obtained from peripheral blood. This chain connects TRBV6-1 to TRBJ1-2; D possibly corresponds to TRBD1 (5 bases). CDR3 amino acids: CASSEWGDGINYGYTF. Here the CDR3 DNA reads TGTGCCAGCAGTGAATGGGGGGATGGGATTAACTATGGCTACACCTTC.